A single sample gave rise to the 23 T cell receptor beta chains below, sequenced in a study of technical replicates of blood from four donors. The data were produced by immunoSEQ multiplex PCR, yet TCRdb's version contains in-frame clones alone and is incomplete. The sample includes 70,000 to 85,000 clones, roughly 89% seen only once; the top ten take around 0.34%. Sequences were obtained from T cells isolated from PBMCs. The receptors stem from a human donor in good health.

This chain connects TRBV4-3 to TRBJ2-7; possibly TRBD2 for D (6 bases). Germline V gene lookup returns CDR1 LGHNA and CDR2 YSLEER. V was clipped by 0 bases and J by 5 bases, with 14 bases between them. CDR3 length equals 15 residues. The CDR3 DNA is TGCGCCAGCAGCCAAGAATACTGGGGGGATCACGAGCAGTACTTC. It is translated as CASSQEYWGDHEQYF.

The chain is built from TRBV5-1 and TRBJ2-3, with D possibly TRBD2 on 5 matching bases. The CDR3 totals 13 residues. Germline V CDR1 and CDR2: SGHRS, YFSETQ. With 3 bases removed from V and 4 bases from J, the gap between germline ends came to 9 bases. CDR3 protein: CASSSARADTQYF. The CDR3 DNA reads TGCGCCAGCAGCTCCGCGCGGGCAGATACGCAGTATTTT.

CDR3 loop: CASSPPMGQSNQPQHF. Here the CDR3 DNA reads TGTGCCAGCTCACCACCGATGGGACAGTCAAATCAGCCCCAGCATTTT. This rearrangement joins TRBV18 to TRBJ1-5; 7 bases are shared with TRBD1. The germline V gene encodes CDR1 KGHSH and CDR2 LQKENI. The ends lost 0 bases at V and 4 bases at J; junction bases unmatched: 6. The CDR3 length is 16 residues.

The chain combines TRBV29-1 with TRBJ2-7; TRBD2 matches 7 bases. V lost 7 bases to trimming and J lost 2 bases; unmatched junction nucleotides: 8. Per germline, CDR1 SQVTM and CDR2 ANQGSEA. This CDR3 has 13 residues. The CDR3 spells CSAVSGTPYEQYF. Here the CDR3 DNA reads TGCAGCGCGGTGAGCGGGACTCCCTACGAGCAGTACTTC.

As DNA, the CDR3 is TGTGCCAGCAGCCCCCCCCGTCAGGGGATTCGAGACTACGAGCAGTACTTC. Protein sequence: CASSPPRQGIRDYEQYF. This sequence joins TRBV11-3 and TRBJ2-7, with D tentatively TRBD1 (6 bases). The germline V and J ends were trimmed by 5 bases and 3 bases, with 23 bases remaining between them. The CDR3 runs 17 residues. CDR1 is SGHNT, CDR2 YENEEA, per germline.

The sample holds one count of this clone. This rearrangement joins TRBV6-5 to TRBJ2-3; 8 nucleotides line up with TRBD2. The germline gives CDR1 MNHEY, CDR2 SVGAGI. V shed 5 bases, J shed 4 bases, and the junction held 5 bases outside the gene matches. The CDR3 spans 14 residues. The CDR3, as DNA: TGTGCCAGCAGTCTGGAGCGGGAGTCAGATACGCAGTATTTT. Amino acids: CASSLERESDTQYF.

The chain uses TRBV19 and TRBJ2-2; D call uncertain. This CDR3 has 15 residues. Between the trimmed V and J ends, which lost 3 bases and 3 bases, there was a span of 11 bases. The germline V gene has CDR1 LNHDA and CDR2 SQIVND (reference sequence). As DNA, the CDR3 is TGTGCCAGTAGTATCCCCCAACGGGACACCGGGGAGCTGTTTTTT. Its protein product is CASSIPQRDTGELFF.

V usage is TRBV30 and J usage is TRBJ1-2; D call uncertain. V lost 0 bases to trimming and J lost 2 bases, with 4 bases between them. This CDR3 comprises 12 residues. Germline V CDR1 and CDR2: GTSNPN, SVGIG (reference sequence). DNA for the CDR3: TGTGCCTGGAGTGTAGAGAACTATGGCTACACCTTC. Its translation: CAWSVENYGYTF.

The chain has TRBV5-1 and TRBJ1-4, with TRBD1 matching over 9 bases. The germline V gene encodes CDR1 SGHRS and CDR2 YFSETQ. V shed 0 bases, J shed 5 bases, and the junction held 5 bases outside the gene matches. CDR3 length: 16 residues. The CDR3 here is CASSLGQGGRNEKLFF. CDR3 sequence (DNA): TGCGCCAGCAGCTTGGGACAGGGGGGAAGAAATGAAAAACTGTTTTTT.

The CDR3 is CASSPTGTYSYEQYF. In nucleotides, the CDR3 is TGCGCCAGCAGCCCCACAGGTACTTACTCCTACGAGCAGTACTTC. V and J are TRBV4-1 and TRBJ2-7, with D possibly TRBD1 on 5 matching bases. The germline gives CDR1 MGHRA, CDR2 YSYEKL. CDR3 size: 15 residues. With 4 bases removed from V and 0 bases from J, the gap between germline ends came to 13 bases.

The CDR3 spells CASSLSRTGQYF. CDR3 in DNA: TGTGCCAGCAGCTTGAGTCGAACGGGGCAGTACTTC. J is TRBJ2-7 and V is TRBV7-2; D not certain. V lost 3 bases to trimming and J lost 9 bases, with 12 bases between them. The germline V gene has CDR1 SGHTA and CDR2 FQGNSA. The CDR3 is made up of 12 amino acids.

The V gene is TRBV10-3, the J gene TRBJ2-1; possibly TRBD2 for D (5 bases). V gave up 0 bases and J gave up 6 bases, with 9 bases separating them. Germline V lookup: CDR1 ENHRY, CDR2 SYGVKD. The CDR3 spans 14 residues. CDR3: CAISESASINEQFF. CDR3 bases: TGTGCCATCAGTGAGTCTGCTAGCATCAATGAGCAGTTCTTC.

V usage is TRBV10-3 and J usage is TRBJ2-7; 9 nucleotides align to TRBD1. From germline, CDR1 is ENHRY and CDR2 SYGVKD. The CDR3 runs 16 residues. V shed 2 bases, J shed 6 bases, and the junction held 11 bases outside the gene matches. CDR3 sequence: CAISETPGQGTGEQYF. The CDR3 nucleotides are TGTGCCATCAGTGAGACTCCGGGACAGGGAACCGGCGAGCAGTACTTC.

The chain employs TRBV14 and TRBJ2-3, with D unresolved. Germline V CDR1 and CDR2: SGHDN, FVKESK. CDR3 length: 15 residues. V lost 2 bases, J lost 2 bases, and 11 bases lay in between. CDR3 protein: CASSQRSVDTDTQYF. The CDR3 DNA is TGTGCCAGCAGCCAACGCAGCGTAGACACAGATACGCAGTATTTT.

CDR3 in amino acids: CASSQDRGTYNEQFF. CDR3 sequence (DNA): TGCGCCAGCAGCCAAGATCGCGGGACCTACAATGAGCAGTTCTTC. The V gene is TRBV4-3, the J gene TRBJ2-1, with D possibly TRBD2 on 6 matching bases. The CDR3 contains 15 residues. CDR1 is LGHNA and CDR2 is YSLEER in the germline V gene. The ends were cut back, 0 bases at V and 2 bases at J, with 8 bases in the middle.

V is TRBV7-2 and J is TRBJ2-2; TRBD2 aligns across 9 bases. V gave up 7 bases and J gave up 7 bases; unmatched junction bases: 13. This CDR3 has 16 amino acids. From germline, CDR1 is SGHTA and CDR2 FQGNSA. The CDR3 DNA reads as TGTGCCAGCACTGGTCTGATAGCGGGAGTTATCGGGGAGCTGTTTTTT. This encodes CASTGLIAGVIGELFF.

This chain links TRBV28 with TRBJ2-7; no clear D gene. CDR1 and CDR2 from the germline V gene are MDHEN and SYDVKM. V was trimmed by 4 bases and J by 9 bases, leaving 22 bases between them. The length of the CDR3 is 15 residues. The CDR3 protein is CASSSQSGNPGRQYF. The DNA of the CDR3 is TGTGCCAGCAGTTCCCAATCAGGTAATCCTGGTCGGCAGTACTTC.

The chain uses TRBV9 and TRBJ2-7, with 7 positions matching TRBD1. There are 14 residues in the CDR3. Germline values: CDR1 SGDLS, CDR2 YYNGEE. V shed 0 bases, J shed 3 bases, and the junction held 3 bases outside the gene matches. CDR3 nucleotides: TGTGCCAGCAGCGTAGTTGGGGACAGCTACGAGCAGTACTTC. It translates to CASSVVGDSYEQYF.

The rearrangement links TRBV5-1 to TRBJ2-1; tentative D call: TRBD2 (5 bases). V lost 3 bases and J lost 5, with 15 bases in between. Germline V gives CDR1 SGHRS, CDR2 YFSETQ. This CDR3 has 15 residues. The CDR3 sequence is CASSYRDLSDNEQFF. DNA of the CDR3: TGCGCCAGCAGCTACCGGGATCTATCGGACAATGAGCAGTTCTTC.

This chain joins TRBV13 and TRBJ2-7; 7 positions agree with TRBD2. CDR1 is PRHDT and CDR2 is FYEKMQ in the germline V gene (reference sequence). The junction had 2 bases not matched to a gene; V was cut back by 0 bases and J by 3 bases. The CDR3 consists of 14 residues. The CDR3 bases are TGTGCCAGCAGCTTAGGACCTAGCGGCTACGAGCAGTACTTC. Amino acids: CASSLGPSGYEQYF.

V is TRBV10-3 and J is TRBJ2-5, with D perhaps TRBD1 (5 bases). The CDR3 length is 15 residues. The ends were cut back, 0 bases at V and 1 base at J, with 9 bases in the middle. In germline, CDR1 is ENHRY, CDR2 SYGVKD. The CDR3 sequence: CAISESGAAQETQYF. The CDR3 nucleotides are TGTGCCATCAGTGAGTCAGGGGCAGCCCAAGAGACCCAGTACTTC.

This sequence joins TRBV30 and TRBJ2-1, with TRBD2 matching over 7 bases. The CDR3 runs 13 residues. Germline CDR1 reads GTSNPN; CDR2 reads SVGIG (reference sequence). After removal of 4 bases from V and 3 bases from J, the junction contained 3 bases not matched to a gene. CDR3 nucleotides: TGTGCCTGGATGGGGGGGGTCTACAATGAGCAGTTCTTC. Protein sequence: CAWMGGVYNEQFF.

The V call is TRBV9, the J call TRBJ2-2; tentative D call: TRBD2 (6 bases). The CDR3 extends over 13 amino acids. Per germline, CDR1 SGDLS and CDR2 YYNGEE. Between the trimmed V and J ends, which lost 3 bases and 5 bases, there was a span of 8 bases. Written as DNA, the CDR3 is TGTGCCAGCAGCGCCGGGAGTACCGGGGAGCTGTTTTTT. Protein product: CASSAGSTGELFF.